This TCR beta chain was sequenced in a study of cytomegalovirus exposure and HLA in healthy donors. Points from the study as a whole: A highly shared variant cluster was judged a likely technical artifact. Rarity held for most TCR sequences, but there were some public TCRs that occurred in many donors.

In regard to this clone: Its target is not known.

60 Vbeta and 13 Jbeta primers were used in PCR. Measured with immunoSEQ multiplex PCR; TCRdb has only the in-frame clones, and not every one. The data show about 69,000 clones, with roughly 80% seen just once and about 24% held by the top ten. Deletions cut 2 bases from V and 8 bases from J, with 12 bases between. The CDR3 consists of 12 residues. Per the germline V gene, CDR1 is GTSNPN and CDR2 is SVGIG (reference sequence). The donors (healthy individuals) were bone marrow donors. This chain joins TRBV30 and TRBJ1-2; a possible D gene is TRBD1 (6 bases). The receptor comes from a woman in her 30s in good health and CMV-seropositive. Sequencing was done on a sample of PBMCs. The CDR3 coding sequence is TGTGCCTGGAGTCAAGGGGGGGGAGGCTACACCTTC. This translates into CAWSQGGGGYTF.